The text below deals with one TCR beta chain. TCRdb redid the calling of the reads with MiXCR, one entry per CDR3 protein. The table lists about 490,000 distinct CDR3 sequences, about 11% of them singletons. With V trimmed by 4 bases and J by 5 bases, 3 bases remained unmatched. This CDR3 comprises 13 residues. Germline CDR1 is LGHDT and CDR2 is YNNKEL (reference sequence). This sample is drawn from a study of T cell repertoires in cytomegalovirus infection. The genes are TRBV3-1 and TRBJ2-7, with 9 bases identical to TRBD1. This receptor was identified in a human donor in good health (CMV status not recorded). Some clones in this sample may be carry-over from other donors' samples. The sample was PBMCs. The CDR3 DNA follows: TGTGCCAGCAGCCCCGGGACAGGGAACGAGCAGTACTTC. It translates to CASSPGTGNEQYF.